This T cell receptor beta chain derives from a study of blood T cell repertoires in COVID-19 (dated by TCRdb to about 2020). For the wider study: Collaborator samples came from the United States, Italy and Spain and covered acute and convalescent phases of COVID-19. The prospective study material was composed of cDNA or gDNA derived from T cells, B-cell-depleted T cells, or PBMCs. Subjects who had been exposed to COVID-19, were actively infected with it, or had recovered from it provided the deeply sampled blood TCRbeta repertoires that made up the dataset. The repertoires were made available in a free public database intended to serve as a resource for research on the immune response to SARS-CoV-2. The samples were drawn from the first 160 participants of the ongoing ImmuneRACE study and from 1,200 or so subjects provided by 6 global collaborators. The sample metadata nearly always contained a de-identified subject ID, COVID-19 status, age in years and sex. Where available, HLA class I and class II types were obtained from metadata supplied by the sample provider rather than from assay-based typing.

Whole blood was collected in K2EDTA tubes by collaborating institutions according to the institutions' own protocols. For TCRbeta analysis, collaborator samples were shipped as frozen whole blood, as isolated PBMCs, or as DNA extracted from either sample type. TCRbeta CDR3 regions were amplified from genomic DNA using the immunoSEQ Assay, a bias-controlled multiplex PCR. The authors' pipeline ran thus. The number of nucleated cells in each sample was estimated from the amplification of reference gene primers within the assay. To quantify the absolute abundance of each unique TCRbeta CDR3 rearrangement, sequence reads were collapsed and filtered. For each sample, productive Simpson clonality was calculated as the square root of Simpson's diversity index over productive rearrangements. Drawn from immuneACCESS, this table holds only the in-frame rearrangements with V and J called that TCRdb kept. Clones are partly lost; checked studies trace under half to an unresolved V gene and leave the rest unexplained. V, J and clone size are those of that table, while D and trimming were read from the DNA. This sample is represented by 40,000 to 50,000 clones; 60% to 85% of them were singletons. The top ten clonotypes cover under 9.5% of the sample.

A word on this clone: Its antigen target is currently unknown. No qualities accompany the bases; no much larger clone lies one base away.

The CDR3 contains 14 residues, cysteine and phenylalanine counted. Here the CDR3 DNA is all that survives: 42 bases in frame from base 1. At the junction V is shortened by 6 bases and J by 4 bases, with 12 bases in between. The germline V gene (reference sequence) sets CDR1 to MNHEY and CDR2 to SMNVEV. Study-wide conclusions, independent of this receptor: The amount of clinical and demographic metadata varied by source and participant and was provided uncurated.

The chain links TRBV27 with TRBJ1-4; TRBD1 is perhaps the D gene, given 5 matching bases. The sequenced sample was peripheral blood. The TCR was taken from a man aged 65-85 years with active or convalescent COVID-19. The DNA is as follows: TGTGCCAGCAGAGCTGTGACAGTTAATGAAAAACTGTTTTTT. The translation is CASRAVTVNEKLFF.